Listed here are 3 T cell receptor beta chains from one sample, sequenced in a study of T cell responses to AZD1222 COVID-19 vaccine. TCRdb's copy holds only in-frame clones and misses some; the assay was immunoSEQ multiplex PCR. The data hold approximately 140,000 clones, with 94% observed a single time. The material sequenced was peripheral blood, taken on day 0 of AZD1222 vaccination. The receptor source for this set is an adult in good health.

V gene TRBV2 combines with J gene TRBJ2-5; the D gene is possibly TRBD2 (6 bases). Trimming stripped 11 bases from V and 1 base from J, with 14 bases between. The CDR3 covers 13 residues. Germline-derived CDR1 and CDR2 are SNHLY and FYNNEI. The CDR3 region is CAGVRDFQETQYF. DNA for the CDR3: TGTGCCGGGGTAAGGGACTTCCAAGAGACCCAGTACTTC.

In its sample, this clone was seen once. This chain's CDR3 is CASSLWQSSNQPQHF. CDR3 coding DNA: TGTGCCAGCAGCTTGTGGCAGTCTAGCAATCAGCCCCAGCATTTT. The rearrangement joins TRBV5-5 to TRBJ1-5, with D uncertain. Trimming cost V 1 base and J 0 bases, with 8 bases left between them. This CDR3 spans 15 amino acids. Germline CDR1 is SGHKS and CDR2 is YYEKEE (reference sequence).

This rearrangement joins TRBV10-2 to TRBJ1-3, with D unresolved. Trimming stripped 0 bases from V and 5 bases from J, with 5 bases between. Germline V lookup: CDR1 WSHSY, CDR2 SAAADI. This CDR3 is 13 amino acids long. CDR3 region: CASSESPRNTIYF. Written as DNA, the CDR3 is TGCGCCAGCAGTGAGTCACCGAGAAACACCATATATTTT.